What follows describes a single TCR beta chain. These data belong to a study of blood T cell repertoires in COVID-19. About the study: Sites in the United States, Italy and Spain provided acute and convalescent COVID-19 samples. PBMCs, B-cell-depleted T cells, or T cells provided the cDNA or gDNA that made up the material.

Germline CDR1 is SGDLS and CDR2 is YYNGEE. V trimming: 4 bases; J trimming: 3 bases; junction bases outside the gene matches: 7. The length of the CDR3 is 15 residues. Original processing methods: It was from reference gene primer amplification that nucleated cell counts were estimated. Produced via immunoSEQ multiplex PCR; TCRdb's table is partial and in-frame only. V and J calls and clone size follow that table, whereas D and trimming were derived from the DNA. This table holds 150,000 or so clones, 87% found once. The clonotype comes from a woman in her forties or fifties with acute or convalescent COVID-19. This sequence joins TRBV9 and TRBJ1-2; TRBD1 aligns across 9 bases. The sequenced sample was peripheral blood. CDR3 residues: CASSPRQGGDYGYTF. CDR3 coding DNA: TGTGCCAGCAGCCCTCGACAGGGGGGGGACTATGGCTACACCTTC.